These 20 T cell receptor beta chains originate from one sample sequenced in a study of blood T cell repertoires in COVID-19. The protocol was immunoSEQ multiplex PCR, while the TCRdb copy is restricted to in-frame clones and leaves out a portion. The data contain around 95,000 clones, 81% of them singletons. Sequencing was done on a sample of peripheral blood. The receptors stem from an elderly woman with acute or convalescent COVID-19.

The chain has TRBV15 and TRBJ1-3; D is uncertain. The CDR3 consists of 18 residues. V was cut by 5 bases and J by 2 bases, with 22 bases left in between. CDR1 and CDR2 from the germline V gene are LNHNV and YYDKDF (reference sequence). The DNA for the CDR3 is TGTGCCACCAGCCCCGGCAGAAGCGGGCTAGGACCTGGAAACACCATATATTTT. This encodes CATSPGRSGLGPGNTIYF.

V is TRBV5-1 and J is TRBJ1-5, with D perhaps TRBD1 (5 bases). This CDR3 spans 15 amino acids. Trimming removed 0 bases at V and 7 bases at J, with 14 bases between. The V gene's germline CDR1 is SGHRS and CDR2 YFSETQ. DNA for the CDR3: TGCGCCAGCAGCTTGGGTGCAGGGTCTGAGCAGCCCCAGCATTTT. Translation: CASSLGAGSEQPQHF.

This rearrangement joins TRBV19 to TRBJ2-1; a possible D gene is TRBD1 (6 bases). Between the trimmed V and J ends, which lost 4 bases and 1 base, there was a span of 17 bases. The CDR3 loop spans 17 amino acids. Germline CDR1 reads LNHDA; CDR2 reads SQIVND (reference sequence). The CDR3, as DNA: TGTGCCAGTAGTAGACAAAGTGGACAGCAATCCTACAATGAGCAGTTCTTC. Encoded protein: CASSRQSGQQSYNEQFF. The full variable domain, completed using reference TRBV19 and TRBJ2-1, is DGGITQSPKYLFRKEGQNVTLSCEQNLNHDAMYWYRQDPGQGLRLIYYSQIVNDFQKGDIAEGYSVSREKKESFPLTVTSAQKNPTAFYLCASSRQSGQQSYNEQFFGPGTRLTVL.

J is TRBJ1-1 and V is TRBV30; D is unresolved. V gave up 3 bases and J gave up 4 bases, with 15 bases separating them. CDR1 is GTSNPN and CDR2 is SVGIG in the germline V gene (reference sequence). This CDR3 is 14 amino acids long. The CDR3 bases are TGTGCCTGGAGCCCCGGTGCCCGCGGCACTGAAGCTTTCTTT. This encodes CAWSPGARGTEAFF.

This chain joins TRBV3-1 (or the pseudogene TRBV3-2) and TRBJ1-5, with TRBD1 matching 9 bases. Losses at the gene ends were 5 bases for V and 1 base for J; bases not matched to a gene: 3. Germline V gene data show CDR1 as LGHDT and CDR2 as YNNKEL (reference sequence). CDR3 length: 15 amino acids. The CDR3 sequence is CASSKTGGSNQPQHF. CDR3 DNA: TGTGCCAGCAGCAAGACAGGGGGAAGCAATCAGCCCCAGCATTTT.

This clone was detected only once. V usage is TRBV6-5 and J usage is TRBJ1-5; 8 nucleotides agree with TRBD1. Germline CDR1 MNHEY, CDR2 SVGAGI. The CDR3 length is 13 residues. The ends lost 6 bases at V and 6 bases at J; junction bases unmatched: 4. This chain's CDR3 is CASRLGQAQPQHF. The CDR3 DNA reads as TGTGCCAGCAGGTTGGGACAGGCTCAGCCCCAGCATTTT.

The chain joins TRBV24-1 to TRBJ2-1; D not certain. CDR3 length: 12 residues. V was trimmed by 5 bases and J by 4 bases, leaving 5 bases between them. Germline assignment: CDR1 KGHDR and CDR2 SFDVKD. As DNA, the CDR3 is TGTGCCACCAGTGGGCAGTACAATGAGCAGTTCTTC. It specifies CATSGQYNEQFF.

V usage is TRBV9 and J usage is TRBJ1-1; TRBD1 agrees at 9 bases. The CDR3 covers 15 residues. V shed 1 base, J shed 2 bases, and the junction held 3 bases outside the gene matches. Per germline, CDR1 SGDLS and CDR2 YYNGEE. CDR3 region: CASSVSTGGNTEAFF. DNA for the CDR3: TGTGCCAGCAGCGTATCGACAGGGGGAAACACTGAAGCTTTCTTT.

This clone was seen only a few times. V is TRBV10-3 and J is TRBJ1-2, with TRBD1 matching over 7 bases. Germline V gene data show CDR1 as ENHRY and CDR2 as SYGVKD. This CDR3 has 13 residues. V was pared by 6 bases and J by 4 bases, with 5 bases of the junction left unmatched. The CDR3 is CAIRTGQIYGYTF. As DNA, the CDR3 is TGTGCCATCAGAACGGGACAGATCTATGGCTACACCTTC.

J is TRBJ1-1 and V is TRBV18; 7 positions agree with TRBD1. The germline V gene encodes CDR1 KGHSH and CDR2 LQKENI. V lost 3 bases to trimming and J lost 7 bases; unmatched junction nucleotides: 8. This CDR3 has 14 amino acids. CDR3 sequence: CASSPEGQIIEAFF. CDR3 nucleotides: TGTGCCAGCTCACCCGAGGGACAGATAATTGAAGCTTTCTTT.

The chain links TRBV5-1 to TRBJ1-6; D unresolved. This CDR3 comprises 14 residues. The V and J ends lost 0 bases and 11 bases respectively, with 12 bases between them. Germline V lookup: CDR1 SGHRS, CDR2 YFSETQ. This CDR3 reads CASSLAGRGAPLHF. As DNA, the CDR3 is TGCGCCAGCAGCTTGGCTGGGCGGGGAGCACCCCTCCACTTT.

The chain uses TRBV24-1 and TRBJ2-3, with 7 bases aligning to TRBD1. The CDR3 has 13 amino acids. After removal of 11 bases from V and 1 base from J, the junction contained 5 bases not matched to a gene. Per the germline V gene, CDR1 is KGHDR and CDR2 is SFDVKD. The CDR3 DNA follows: TGTGCCAGTGGACAGGAGCGCACAGATACGCAGTATTTT. It translates to CASGQERTDTQYF.

The J gene is TRBJ1-1, the V gene TRBV6-2 or TRBV6-3; 9 positions match TRBD1. The CDR3 has 16 residues. Trimming removed 2 bases from V and 5 bases from J; junction bases left unmatched: 9. Germline V gene sequence: CDR1 MNHEY, CDR2 SVGEGT. The CDR3 coding sequence is TGTGCCAGCAGTTACCCCATCGACAGGGGGGGGACTGAAGCTTTCTTT. It yields the protein CASSYPIDRGGTEAFF.

V is TRBV19 and J is TRBJ1-5; D remains ambiguous. Germline loops: CDR1 LNHDA, CDR2 SQIVND (reference sequence). Trimming took 7 bases from V and 5 from J, leaving 12 bases between them. This CDR3 has 13 residues. This CDR3 reads CASNGNRDQPQHF. In nucleotides, the CDR3 is TGTGCCAGTAATGGCAATCGGGATCAGCCCCAGCATTTT.

The chain has TRBV5-4 and TRBJ2-2, with D perhaps TRBD2 (6 bases). Trimming removed 4 bases at V and 4 bases at J, with 11 bases between. Germline CDR1 reads SGHNT; CDR2 reads YYREEE (reference sequence). This CDR3 has 14 residues. CDR3: CASSAPGSTGELFF. CDR3 sequence (DNA): TGTGCCAGCAGCGCCCCCGGGAGCACCGGGGAGCTGTTTTTT.

This chain joins TRBV9 and TRBJ2-1; 7 bases are shared with TRBD2. V gave up 6 bases and J gave up 12 bases; unmatched junction bases: 9. CDR1 is SGDLS, CDR2 YYNGEE, per germline. The length of the CDR3 is 12 residues. CDR3 DNA: TGTGCCAGCACCAACGGGGGGTCGGGGCAGTTCTTC. It encodes CASTNGGSGQFF.

CDR3 sequence (DNA): TGTGCCAGCAGCCAAGATAAGCGGGGGGGCGTGAGAAAGACCCAGTACTTC. Translation gives CASSQDKRGGVRKTQYF. The rearrangement uses TRBV14 and TRBJ2-5; TRBD2 matches 10 bases. With 0 bases clipped from V and 6 bases from J, the junction kept 10 bases outside the gene matches. The CDR3 runs to 17 residues. Germline V CDR1 and CDR2: SGHDN, FVKESK. The full variable domain, rest sourced from reference TRBV14 and TRBJ2-5, is EAGVTQFPSHSVIEKGQTVTLRCDPISGHDNLYWYRRVMGKEIKFLLHFVKESKQDESGMPNNRFLAERTGGTYSTLKVQPAELEDSGVYFCASSQDKRGGVRKTQYFGPGTRLLVL.

The rearrangement joins TRBV7-2 to TRBJ2-3; D unresolved. The V and J ends lost 4 bases and 2 bases respectively, with 10 bases between them. Germline values: CDR1 SGHTA, CDR2 FQGNSA. The CDR3 runs to 14 residues. The CDR3 spells CASSSVGYTDTQYF. The CDR3 DNA reads TGTGCCAGCAGCTCGGTCGGGTACACAGATACGCAGTATTTT.

The count of this clone is one. This chain joins TRBV4-1 and TRBJ2-2, with D possibly matching TRBD2 (7 bases). Germline-derived CDR1 and CDR2 are MGHRA and YSYEKL. The CDR3 totals 16 residues. V dropped 0 bases and J dropped 5 bases, with 13 bases sitting between them. CDR3 in DNA: TGCGCCAGCAGCCAAGATTCGGGGGGCAGAACCGGGGAGCTGTTTTTT. Amino acids: CASSQDSGGRTGELFF.

The V and J genes are TRBV9 and TRBJ2-3; D is undetermined. The CDR3 sequence is 14 residues long. V was pared by 2 bases and J by 2 bases, with 9 bases between. CDR1 and CDR2 from the germline V gene are SGDLS and YYNGEE. The CDR3 coding sequence is TGTGCCAGCAGCGTGCAGGTCCTCACAGATACGCAGTATTTT. It encodes CASSVQVLTDTQYF.